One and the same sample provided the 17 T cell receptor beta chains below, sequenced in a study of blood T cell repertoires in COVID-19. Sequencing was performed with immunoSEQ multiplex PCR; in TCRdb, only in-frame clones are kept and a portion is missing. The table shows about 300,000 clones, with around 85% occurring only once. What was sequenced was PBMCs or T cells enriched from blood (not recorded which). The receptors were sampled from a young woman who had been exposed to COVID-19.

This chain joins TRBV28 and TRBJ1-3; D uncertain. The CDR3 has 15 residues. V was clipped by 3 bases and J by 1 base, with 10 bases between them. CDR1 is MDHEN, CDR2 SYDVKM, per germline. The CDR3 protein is CASSFMEGSGNTIYF. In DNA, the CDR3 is TGTGCCAGCAGTTTTATGGAGGGATCTGGAAACACCATATATTTT.

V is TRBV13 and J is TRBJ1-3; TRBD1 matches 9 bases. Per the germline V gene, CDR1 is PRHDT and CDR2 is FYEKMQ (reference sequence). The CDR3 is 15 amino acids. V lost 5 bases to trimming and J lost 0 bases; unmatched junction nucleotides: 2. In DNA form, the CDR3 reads TGTGCCAGCAGCGCGGGACAGGGCTCTGGAAACACCATATATTTT. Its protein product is CASSAGQGSGNTIYF. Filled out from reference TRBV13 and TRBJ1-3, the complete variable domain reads AAGVIQSPRHLIKEKRETATLKCYPIPRHDTVYWYQQGPGQDPQFLISFYEKMQSDKGSIPDRFSAQQFSDYHSELNMSSLELGDSALYFCASSAGQGSGNTIYFGEGSWLTVV.

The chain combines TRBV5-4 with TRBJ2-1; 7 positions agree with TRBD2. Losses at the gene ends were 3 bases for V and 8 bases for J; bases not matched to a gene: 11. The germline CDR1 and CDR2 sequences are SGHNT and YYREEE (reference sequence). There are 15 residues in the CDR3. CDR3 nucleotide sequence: TGTGCCAGCAGCTGGGTGCGGGAGTCATACTATGAGCAGTTCTTC. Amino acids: CASSWVRESYYEQFF.

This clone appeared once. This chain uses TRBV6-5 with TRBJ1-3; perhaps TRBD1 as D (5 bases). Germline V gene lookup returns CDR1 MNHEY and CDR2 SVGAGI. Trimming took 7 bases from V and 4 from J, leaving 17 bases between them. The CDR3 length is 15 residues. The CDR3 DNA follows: TGTGCCAGCATTCCGGGACTGAGAAAGGGAAACACCATATATTTT. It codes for CASIPGLRKGNTIYF.

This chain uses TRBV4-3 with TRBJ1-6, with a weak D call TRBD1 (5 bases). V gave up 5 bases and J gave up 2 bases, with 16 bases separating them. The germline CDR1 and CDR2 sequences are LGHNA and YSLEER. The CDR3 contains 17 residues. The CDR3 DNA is TGCGCCAGCAGCGACGGGACTCGAGGAACCTATAATTCACCCCTCCACTTT. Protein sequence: CASSDGTRGTYNSPLHF.

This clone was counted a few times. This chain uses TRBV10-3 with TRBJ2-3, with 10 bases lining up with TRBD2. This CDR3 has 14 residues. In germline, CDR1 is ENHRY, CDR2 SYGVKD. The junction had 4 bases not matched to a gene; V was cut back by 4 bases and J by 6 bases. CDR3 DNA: TGTGCCATCAGTGTTCCTAGCGGGAGTGATACGCAGTATTTT. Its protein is CAISVPSGSDTQYF.

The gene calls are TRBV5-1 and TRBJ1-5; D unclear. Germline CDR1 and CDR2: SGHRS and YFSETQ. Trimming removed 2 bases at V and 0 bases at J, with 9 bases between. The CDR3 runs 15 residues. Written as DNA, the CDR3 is TGCGCCAGCAGCTTAGGAGATTATAGCAATCAGCCCCAGCATTTT. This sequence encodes CASSLGDYSNQPQHF.

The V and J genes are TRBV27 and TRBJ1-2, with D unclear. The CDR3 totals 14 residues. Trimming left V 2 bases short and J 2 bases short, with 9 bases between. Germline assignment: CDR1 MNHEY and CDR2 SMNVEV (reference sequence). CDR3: CASSLSRENYGYTF. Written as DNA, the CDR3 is TGTGCCAGCAGTTTAAGCCGGGAGAACTATGGCTACACCTTC.

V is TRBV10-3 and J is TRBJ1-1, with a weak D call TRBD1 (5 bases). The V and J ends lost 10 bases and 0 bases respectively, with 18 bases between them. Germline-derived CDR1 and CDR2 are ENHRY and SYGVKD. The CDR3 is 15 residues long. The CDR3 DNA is TGTGCCACCAGCAGACAGCTAAGTATGAACACTGAAGCTTTCTTT. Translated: CATSRQLSMNTEAFF.

The CDR3 DNA is TGCGCCAGCAGCCAAGTAGGGACATACGAGCAGTACTTC. The encoded protein is CASSQVGTYEQYF. The rearrangement joins TRBV4-1 to TRBJ2-7, with D possibly matching TRBD1 (6 bases). V lost 1 base to trimming and J lost 4 bases, with 8 bases between them. This CDR3 contains 13 residues. In germline, CDR1 is MGHRA, CDR2 YSYEKL.

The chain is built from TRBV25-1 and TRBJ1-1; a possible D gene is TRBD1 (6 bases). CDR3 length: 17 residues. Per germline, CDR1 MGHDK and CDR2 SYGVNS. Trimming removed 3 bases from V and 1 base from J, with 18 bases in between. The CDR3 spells CASSDRGSGVPNTEAFF. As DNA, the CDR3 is TGTGCCAGCAGTGACAGGGGCTCAGGAGTTCCGAACACTGAAGCTTTCTTT.

The CDR3 nucleotides read TGTGCCAGCAGCCTCATCAAGCGGGGATCTGGAAACACCATATATTTT. Translating gives CASSLIKRGSGNTIYF. The rearrangement uses TRBV7-2 and TRBJ1-3, with D unresolved. This CDR3 is built from 16 residues. Germline V gene lookup returns CDR1 SGHTA and CDR2 FQGNSA. The germline V and J ends were trimmed by 5 bases and 1 base, with 15 bases remaining between them.

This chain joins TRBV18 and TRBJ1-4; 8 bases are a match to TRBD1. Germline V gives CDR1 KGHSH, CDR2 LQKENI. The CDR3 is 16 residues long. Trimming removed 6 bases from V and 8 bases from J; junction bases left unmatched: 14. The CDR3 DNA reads TGTGCCAGCTCTACACAGGACAGGGCCTTAAGAGAAAAACTGTTTTTT. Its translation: CASSTQDRALREKLFF.

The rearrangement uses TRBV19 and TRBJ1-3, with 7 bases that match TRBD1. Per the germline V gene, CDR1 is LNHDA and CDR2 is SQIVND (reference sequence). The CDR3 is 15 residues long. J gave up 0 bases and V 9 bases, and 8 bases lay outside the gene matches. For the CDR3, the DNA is TGTGCCAGCCGGGACAGCACCTACTCTGGAAACACCATATATTTT. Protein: CASRDSTYSGNTIYF.

CDR3 DNA sequence: TGTGCCAGCAGCTTATATTCGGGGAATCAGCCCCAGCATTTT. Translated: CASSLYSGNQPQHF. J is TRBJ1-5 and V is TRBV7-2; the D is unclear. CDR1 and CDR2 (germline): SGHTA, FQGNSA. The CDR3 runs to 14 residues. Between the trimmed V and J ends, which lost 2 bases and 4 bases, there was a span of 9 bases.

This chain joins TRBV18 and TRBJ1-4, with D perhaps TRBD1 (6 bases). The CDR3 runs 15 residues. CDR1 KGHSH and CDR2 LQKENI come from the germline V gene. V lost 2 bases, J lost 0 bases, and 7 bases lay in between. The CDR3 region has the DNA TGTGCCAGCTCACCAACAGGGACAACTAATGAAAAACTGTTTTTT. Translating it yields CASSPTGTTNEKLFF.

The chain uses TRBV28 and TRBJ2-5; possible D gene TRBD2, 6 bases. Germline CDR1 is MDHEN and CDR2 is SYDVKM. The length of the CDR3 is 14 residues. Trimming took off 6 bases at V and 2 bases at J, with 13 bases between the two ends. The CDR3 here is CASRSGYTQETQYF. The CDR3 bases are TGTGCCAGCAGGAGCGGGTATACTCAAGAGACCCAGTACTTC. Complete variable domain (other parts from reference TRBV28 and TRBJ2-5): DVKVTQSSRYLVKRTGEKVFLECVQDMDHENMFWYRQDPGLGLRLIYFSYDVKMKEKGDIPEGYSVSREKKERFSLILESASTNQTSMYLCASRSGYTQETQYFGPGTRLLVL.